This T cell receptor (beta chain) comes out of a study of blood T cell repertoires in COVID-19. This CDR3 region has 12 residues. From germline, CDR1 is SGHNT and CDR2 YYREEE (reference sequence). Trimming took off 5 bases at V and 6 bases at J, with 9 bases between the two ends. The protocol was immunoSEQ multiplex PCR, while the TCRdb copy is restricted to in-frame clones and leaves out a portion. The sample includes about 110,000 clones, more than 80% seen only once; the top ten take approximately 1%. The chain carries TRBV5-4 and TRBJ1-5; D call uncertain. This receptor was identified in a human donor in a cohort sampled during active COVID-19. Material: peripheral blood. CDR3 region: CASSREGQPQHF. The CDR3, as DNA: TGTGCCAGCAGTCGCGAGGGTCAGCCCCAGCATTTT.